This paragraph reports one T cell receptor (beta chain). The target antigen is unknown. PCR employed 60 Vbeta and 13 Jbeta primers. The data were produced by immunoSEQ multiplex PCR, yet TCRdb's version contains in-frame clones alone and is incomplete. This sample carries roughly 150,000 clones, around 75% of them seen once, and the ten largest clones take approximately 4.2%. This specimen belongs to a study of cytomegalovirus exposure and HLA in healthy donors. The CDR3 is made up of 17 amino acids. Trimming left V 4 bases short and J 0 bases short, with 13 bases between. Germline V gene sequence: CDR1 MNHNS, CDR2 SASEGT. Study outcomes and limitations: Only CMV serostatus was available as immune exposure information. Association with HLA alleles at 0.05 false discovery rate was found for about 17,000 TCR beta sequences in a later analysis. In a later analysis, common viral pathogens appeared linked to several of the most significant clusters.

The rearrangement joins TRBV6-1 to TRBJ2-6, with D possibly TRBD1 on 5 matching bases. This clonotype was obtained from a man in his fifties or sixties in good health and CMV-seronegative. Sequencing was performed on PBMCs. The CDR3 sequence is CASSGPTGASGANVLTF. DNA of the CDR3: TGTGCCAGCAGTGGCCCTACAGGCGCCTCTGGGGCCAACGTCCTGACTTTC.